The TCR beta chain described here comes from a study of technical replicates of blood from a few donors. The CDR3 is 14 residues long. With 0 bases clipped from V and 7 bases from J, the junction kept 1 base outside the gene matches. Germline assignment: CDR1 SGHTA and CDR2 FQGTGA. Clones were sequenced by immunoSEQ multiplex PCR, and TCRdb holds only the in-frame ones, with some missing. Here the sample spans tens of thousands of clones, around 90% being singletons. The TCR comes from a human donor in good health. V and J are TRBV7-3 and TRBJ2-4, with TRBD1 matching 9 bases. Sequencing used T cells isolated from PBMCs. The CDR3 DNA reads as TGTGCCAGCAGCTTAACCGGGACAGGGAACATTCAGTACTTC. Its protein is CASSLTGTGNIQYF. The full variable domain, its missing parts supplied by reference TRBV7-3 and TRBJ2-4, is GAGVSQTPSNKVTEKGKYVELRCDPISGHTALYWYRQSLGQGPEFLIYFQGTGAADDSGLPNDRFFAVRPEGSVSTLKIQRTERGDSAVYLCASSLTGTGNIQYFGAGTRLSVL.